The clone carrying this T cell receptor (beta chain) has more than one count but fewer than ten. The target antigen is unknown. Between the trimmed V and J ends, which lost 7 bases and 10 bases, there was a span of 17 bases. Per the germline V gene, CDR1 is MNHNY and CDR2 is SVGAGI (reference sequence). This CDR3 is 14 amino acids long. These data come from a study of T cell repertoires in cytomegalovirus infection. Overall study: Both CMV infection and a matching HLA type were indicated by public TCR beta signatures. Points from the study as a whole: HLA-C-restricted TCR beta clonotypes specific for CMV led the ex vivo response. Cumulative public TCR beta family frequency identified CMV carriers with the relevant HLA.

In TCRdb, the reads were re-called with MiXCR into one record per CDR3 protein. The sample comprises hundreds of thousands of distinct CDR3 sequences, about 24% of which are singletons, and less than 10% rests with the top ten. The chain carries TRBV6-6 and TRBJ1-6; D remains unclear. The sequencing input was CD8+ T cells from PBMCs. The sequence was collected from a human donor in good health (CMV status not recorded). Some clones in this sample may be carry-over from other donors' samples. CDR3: CASIPPGAHSPLHF. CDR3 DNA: TGTGCCAGCATCCCTCCGGGAGCTCACTCACCCCTCCACTTT.